Presented here are 4 T cell receptor beta chains from one specimen sequenced in a study of cytomegalovirus exposure and HLA in healthy donors. The PCR made use of 60 Vbeta and 13 Jbeta primers. Profiling relied on immunoSEQ multiplex PCR, and the TCRdb table lists in-frame clones only, not all of them. The sample contains under 150,000 clones, approximately 85% of which appear only once. Material for sequencing was PBMCs. The receptors here all came from a woman aged 25 to 45 in good health and CMV-seropositive.

This sequence joins TRBV5-1 and TRBJ2-5; tentatively, D is TRBD1 (6 bases). The CDR3 is 13 amino acids. In germline, CDR1 is SGHRS, CDR2 YFSETQ. Trimming left V 5 bases short and J 5 bases short, with 13 bases between. CDR3 in amino acids: CASRRQASETQYF. DNA of the CDR3: TGCGCCAGCAGGCGACAGGCCTCGGAGACCCAGTACTTC.

The V call is TRBV7-9, the J call TRBJ2-5; the match to TRBD2 covers 8 bases. The CDR3 extends over 15 amino acids. Germline V gene sequence: CDR1 SEHNR, CDR2 FQNEAQ (reference sequence). J lost 5 bases, V lost 1 base, and 6 bases had no gene match. The CDR3 bases are TGTGCCAGCAGCTTAGTCGGGGGGGCATCCGAGACCCAGTACTTC. Protein sequence: CASSLVGGASETQYF. The entire variable domain, with the rest obtained from reference TRBV7-9 and TRBJ2-5, is as follows: DTGVSQNPRHKITKRGQNVTFRCDPISEHNRLYWYRQTLGQGPEFLTYFQNEAQLEKSRLLSDRFSAERPKGSFSTLEIQRTEQGDSAMYLCASSLVGGASETQYFGPGTRLLVL.

This clone was recorded only once. The chain recombines TRBV28 with TRBJ2-1, with a tentative D call TRBD2 (6 bases). The CDR3 is made up of 15 amino acids. Germline CDR1 is MDHEN and CDR2 is SYDVKM. V gave up 2 bases and J gave up 2 bases, with 10 bases separating them. CDR3 region: CASSLGGTPYNEQFF. For the CDR3, the DNA is TGTGCCAGCAGTTTAGGGGGGACTCCCTACAATGAGCAGTTCTTC.

This rearrangement joins TRBV30 to TRBJ1-2; 8 bases agree with TRBD1. Trimming took 4 bases from V and 7 from J; bases not matched to a gene: 2. Germline V gene lookup returns CDR1 GTSNPN and CDR2 SVGIG (reference sequence). This CDR3 has 11 residues. The CDR3 DNA reads as TGTGCCTGGACAGGGGGCCTTGGCTACACCTTC. Translated, it gives CAWTGGLGYTF.